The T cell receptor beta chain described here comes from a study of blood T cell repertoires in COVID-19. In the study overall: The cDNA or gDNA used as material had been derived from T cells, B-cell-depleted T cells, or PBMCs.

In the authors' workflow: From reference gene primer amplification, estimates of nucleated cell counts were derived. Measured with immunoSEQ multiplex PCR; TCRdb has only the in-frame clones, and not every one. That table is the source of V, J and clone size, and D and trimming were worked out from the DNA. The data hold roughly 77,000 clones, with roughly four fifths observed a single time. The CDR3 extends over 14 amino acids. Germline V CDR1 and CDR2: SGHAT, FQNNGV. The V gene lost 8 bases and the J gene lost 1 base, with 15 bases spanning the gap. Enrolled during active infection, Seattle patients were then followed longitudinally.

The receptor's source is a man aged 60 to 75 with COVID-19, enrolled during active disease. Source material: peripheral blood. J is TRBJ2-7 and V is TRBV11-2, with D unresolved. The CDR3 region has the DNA TGTGCCAGCCTCCTTAGAGCCACTTCCTACGAGCAGTACTTC. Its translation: CASLLRATSYEQYF.